This entry concerns a single T cell receptor (beta chain). Frozen-stored PBMCs produced roughly 2 micrograms of genomic DNA for TCR beta libraries. The CDR3 contains 14 residues. CDR1 is SGHVS and CDR2 is FNYEAQ in the germline V gene. The V end lost 0 bases, the J end lost 5 bases, and 8 bases lay between the germline ends. The table came from immunoSEQ multiplex PCR; TCRdb's copy has only in-frame clones and leaves some out. The table includes 250,000 to 350,000 clones, more than 70% detected once. The sample comes from a study of cytotoxic CD8 clonotypes in ibrutinib-treated CLL. Overall study context: Averaging across samples gave 255,043 productive templates and roughly 87,000 productive rearrangements.

Source: PBMCs, taken at disease progression, from a patient treated with ibrutinib. V is TRBV7-6 and J is TRBJ2-1, with a possible D match to TRBD2 (6 bases). The clonotype originates from a human donor with chronic lymphocytic leukemia. The CDR3 loop reads CASSLAGGHNEQFF. CDR3 DNA: TGTGCCAGCAGCTTAGCGGGAGGTCACAATGAGCAGTTCTTC.